This T cell receptor (beta chain) was recorded in a study of blood T cells in healthy people across ages. General study findings and limits: A conclusive naive versus antigen-experienced comparison was prevented by the unsorted PBMCs. Long-lived donors exceeded aged donors in naive CD4+ cells and diversity. Getting older went along with TCR beta diversity per million T cells dropping roughly linearly.

The CDR3 consists of 15 residues. Per the germline V gene, CDR1 is MNHEY and CDR2 is SVGAGI. V lost 7 bases, J lost 2 bases, and 16 bases lay in between. This clonotype was detected only a few times. The antigen remains unidentified. The second PCR ran roughly 6 to 11 cycles with a sample-barcoded 5' primer and J-beta primers. TCRdb processed the 5' RACE reads anew with MiXCR; each CDR3 protein has one entry. The table shows more than 750,000 distinct CDR3 sequences, with 25% to 30% occurring only once. The sample was also linked to a second study, of T cells of mothers and their children. That work states: All extracted RNA went into cDNA synthesis, about 1.4 ug per 15 ul.

This sequence was found in a woman aged 40 to 50 in good health. Material for sequencing was blood. This rearrangement joins TRBV6-5 to TRBJ2-3; D gene uncertain. CDR3 nucleotide sequence: TGTGCCAGCACCCACAGTGGCAGAAACACAGATACGCAGTATTTT. Translation gives CASTHSGRNTDTQYF.